There are a few counts of the clone carrying this TCR beta chain. Its cognate antigen is unknown. One entry per CDR3 protein, called by TCRdb with MiXCR from the 5' RACE reads. The data hold 120,000 to 150,000 distinct CDR3 sequences, with 19% observed a single time. These data are taken from a study of T-cell memory formation after mild COVID-19. Whole-study results and caveats: Mainly CM and EM harbored the contracting CD4+ clones; mainly EMRA harbored the CD8+ ones. Day 15 to 85 contractors were CD4/CD8 balanced; later expanders leaned CD4+.

Germline CDR1 reads SGHRS; CDR2 reads YFSETQ. The CDR3 length is 15 residues. V lost 0 bases, J lost 6 bases, and 12 bases lay in between. This TCR derives from an adult woman who had mild COVID-19 (a few samples of this study predate the infection). Cell type and time point are not known. The chain has TRBV5-1 and TRBJ2-2, with D perhaps matching TRBD2 (5 bases). Sequencing was performed on PBMCs or a T cell subset sorted from them (not recorded which). The CDR3 reads CASSLARDRSGELFF. CDR3 in DNA: TGCGCCAGCAGCTTGGCCCGGGATCGGTCCGGGGAGCTGTTTTTT.